This T cell receptor (beta chain) came from a study of shared clonotypes between healthy human individuals. Terminally differentiated effector memory CD45RA+ cells were excluded from the naive CD8 cells, which were CD45RO-negative and positively selected for CCR7. The V end was cut by 2 bases, the J end by 0 bases, with 14 bases between. The germline gives CDR1 SGHVS, CDR2 FQNEAQ. The CDR3 is 17 amino acids. The protocol was immunoSEQ multiplex PCR, while the TCRdb copy is restricted to in-frame clones and leaves out a portion. Here the sample spans around 2.1 million clones, about 93% being singletons.

This clonotype was obtained from a man aged 18 to 35 in good health. Some clones in this sample may be carry-over from other donors' samples. The sequencing input was naive CD8+ T cells from PBMCs. The V call is TRBV7-8, the J call TRBJ2-1; D is ambiguous. CDR3 residues: CASSLIQLTNSYNEQFF. In DNA form, the CDR3 reads TGTGCCAGCAGCTTAATTCAACTAACCAACTCCTACAATGAGCAGTTCTTC.